One and the same sample provided the 10 T cell receptor beta chains below, sequenced in a study of lymphopenia after photon versus proton radiotherapy. Profiled with immunoSEQ multiplex PCR; TCRdb holds only in-frame clones, not every one. The table has approximately 30,000 clones, less than 90% seen once. This sample comprised peripheral blood, obtained from a patient treated with photon-based radiotherapy. Receptors originate from a woman aged 45-65 years with pancreatic cancer.

The gene calls are TRBV5-8 and TRBJ1-2; D not resolved. CDR1 SGHTS and CDR2 YDEGEE come from the germline V gene. The germline V and J ends were trimmed by 2 bases and 0 bases, with 8 bases remaining between them. This CDR3 spans 14 amino acids. CDR3 sequence: CASSFYSSNYGYTF. The CDR3 DNA is TGTGCCAGCAGCTTTTACAGCTCTAACTATGGCTACACCTTC.

The chain combines TRBV19 with TRBJ2-7, with 8 positions matching TRBD2. The V gene end was trimmed by 3 bases and the J gene end by 3 bases; junction bases not matched to a gene: 4. Germline CDR1 and CDR2: LNHDA and SQIVND (reference sequence). The CDR3 loop spans 14 amino acids. DNA of the CDR3: TGTGCCAGTAGTATCAGTGGGACTAGCTACGAGCAGTACTTC. This translates into CASSISGTSYEQYF. The full variable domain, in which reference TRBV19 and TRBJ2-7 provide the parts outside the CDR3, is DGGITQSPKYLFRKEGQNVTLSCEQNLNHDAMYWYRQDPGQGLRLIYYSQIVNDFQKGDIAEGYSVSREKKESFPLTVTSAQKNPTAFYLCASSISGTSYEQYFGPGTRLTVT.

The chain has TRBV5-1 and TRBJ2-2; possible D gene TRBD1, 5 bases. Trimming removed 0 bases at V and 5 bases at J, with 11 bases between. Germline V CDR1 and CDR2: SGHRS, YFSETQ. The CDR3 is 15 amino acids. In nucleotides, the CDR3 is TGCGCCAGCAGCTTGGCTGAGACAGCAACCGGGGAGCTGTTTTTT. Translated, it gives CASSLAETATGELFF.

The chain has TRBV4-3 and TRBJ2-7; TRBD2 agrees at 9 bases. Germline values: CDR1 LGHNA, CDR2 YSLEER. The length of the CDR3 is 16 residues. With V trimmed by 0 bases and J by 2 bases, 5 bases remained unmatched. The CDR3 coding sequence is TGCGCCAGCAGCCAAGATCGAATAGCGGGGGCCTACGAGCAGTACTTC. Protein sequence: CASSQDRIAGAYEQYF.

The rearrangement uses TRBV29-1 and TRBJ1-2, with D uncertain. This CDR3 contains 9 residues. Germline assignment: CDR1 SQVTM and CDR2 ANQGSEA. Deletions cut 3 bases from V and 7 bases from J, with 3 bases between. CDR3 in DNA: TGCAGCGTTGACGGTGGCTACACCTTC. It encodes CSVDGGYTF.

The V and J genes are TRBV19 and TRBJ2-5, with TRBD2 matching over 16 bases. Germline V gene sequence: CDR1 LNHDA, CDR2 SQIVND (reference sequence). V dropped 6 bases and J dropped 6; count of bases not matched to a gene: 7. The CDR3 spans 16 residues. The CDR3 DNA sequence: TGTGCCAGTAGAAAGGGACTAGCGGGAGGGCCGCAGACCCAGTACTTC. Translation: CASRKGLAGGPQTQYF.

This clone was detected once. In nucleotides, the CDR3 is TGTGCCAGCAGCGTAGCGGTGACCTCCTACAATGAGCAGTTCTTC. Translating it yields CASSVAVTSYNEQFF. V is TRBV9 and J is TRBJ2-1; D is ambiguous. V lost 0 bases, J lost 0 bases, and 7 bases lay in between. This CDR3 is built from 15 residues. Per the germline V gene, CDR1 is SGDLS and CDR2 is YYNGEE.

CDR3 amino acids: CASSEGQGVGEKLFF. DNA for the CDR3: TGTGCCAGCAGTGAAGGCCAGGGGGTGGGGGAAAAACTGTTTTTT. The V and J genes are TRBV2 and TRBJ1-4; 7 bases map to TRBD1. The junction had 7 bases not matched to a gene; V was cut back by 1 base and J by 8 bases. The CDR3 is 15 amino acids. Germline assignment: CDR1 SNHLY and CDR2 FYNNEI.

This clone was counted once. The chain links TRBV4-1 to TRBJ1-3, with D perhaps TRBD1 (5 bases). V was pared by 2 bases and J by 3 bases, with 14 bases between. The CDR3 has 16 residues. CDR1 and CDR2 (germline): MGHRA, YSYEKL. CDR3 sequence: CASSQPTGRLGNTIYF. CDR3 DNA sequence: TGCGCCAGCAGCCAACCTACAGGCCGACTTGGAAACACCATATATTTT.

V and J are TRBV11-2 and TRBJ1-4, with TRBD1 as a possible D gene (6 bases). Germline V gene sequence: CDR1 SGHAT, CDR2 FQNNGV. V lost 6 bases and J 3 bases, leaving 14 bases between the germline ends. There are 15 residues in the CDR3. CDR3: CASRPSRGANEKLFF. CDR3 DNA sequence: TGTGCCAGCAGACCTTCAAGGGGGGCTAATGAAAAACTGTTTTTT.